This entry features one T cell receptor beta chain sequence. The antigen is unknown. This CDR3 is also generated by other DNA sequences in the sample. CDR1 SGHNT and CDR2 YYREEE come from the germline V gene (reference sequence). The CDR3 consists of 14 residues. J was trimmed by 4 bases and V by 3 bases; bases with no gene match: 1. This sample stems from a study of shared clonotypes between healthy human individuals. Study-wide results and caveats: Naive CD4 clonotypes were shared across several donors at around 5%. Shared clonotypes across all four donors exceeded non-shared ones in generation probability.

The assay was carried out at the deep level. Each replicate PCR on the sorted subsets used roughly 190 ng DNA (about 30,000 T cell genomes). Method: immunoSEQ multiplex PCR; TCRdb's copy keeps in-frame clones and lacks some. The repertoire has roughly 2.5 million clones, more than 80% of them found once; the top ten carry roughly 0.13%. Sequencing was carried out using naive CD4+ T cells sorted from blood. Subset described: CD45RA+ positively selected. This chain links TRBV5-4 with TRBJ2-5; 12 bases are shared with TRBD2. The receptor was derived from a man younger than 30 in good health. This CDR3 is CASSSGLAGETQYF. CDR3 nucleotide sequence: TGTGCCAGCAGCTCGGGACTAGCGGGAGAGACCCAGTACTTC.